Below, 13 T cell receptor beta chains from the same sample are listed, as sequenced in a study of T cell responses to AZD1222 COVID-19 vaccine. Clones were read by immunoSEQ multiplex PCR, and TCRdb kept only the in-frame ones, dropping some. The sample holds fewer than 110,000 clones, about 89% seen once. This specimen consisted of peripheral blood, obtained on day 0 of AZD1222 vaccination. The receptors stem from an adult in good health.

V and J are TRBV9 and TRBJ2-2; D gene unclear. With 0 bases removed from V and 3 bases from J, the gap between germline ends came to 6 bases. Germline-derived CDR1 and CDR2 are SGDLS and YYNGEE. The CDR3 has 14 residues. CDR3 DNA: TGTGCCAGCAGCGTAGGAAGGGACACCGGGGAGCTGTTTTTT. It codes for CASSVGRDTGELFF.

The chain recombines TRBV4-2 with TRBJ2-1, with D possibly TRBD1 on 5 matching bases. Germline assignment: CDR1 LGHNA and CDR2 YNFKEQ. The CDR3 extends over 16 amino acids. The V and J ends lost 0 bases and 5 bases respectively, with 14 bases between them. In nucleotides, the CDR3 is TGTGCCAGCAGCCAAGATTTCGCAGGGTGGAACAATGAGCAGTTCTTC. It yields the protein CASSQDFAGWNNEQFF.

V usage is TRBV7-2 and J usage is TRBJ2-4; 11 bases agree with TRBD2. The CDR3 contains 18 residues. The J segment lost 0 bases and the V segment lost 2 bases, leaving 6 bases of the junction unmatched. The germline V gene encodes CDR1 SGHTA and CDR2 FQGNSA. The CDR3 DNA is TGTGCCAGCAGCTTACTGGGTAGCGGGAGGGTAGCCAAAAACATTCAGTACTTC. It encodes CASSLLGSGRVAKNIQYF.

The chain combines TRBV3-1 (or the pseudogene TRBV3-2) with TRBJ1-6, with D possibly matching TRBD1 (5 bases). The germline CDR1 and CDR2 sequences are LGHDT and YNNKEL (reference sequence). This CDR3 is 17 amino acids long. Between the trimmed V and J ends, which lost 4 bases and 5 bases, there was a span of 18 bases. Here the CDR3 reads CASSPRRNRINNSPLHF. The CDR3 DNA reads TGTGCCAGCAGCCCCAGGAGGAACAGGATTAATAATTCACCCCTCCACTTT.

V is TRBV7-8 and J is TRBJ1-5; D remains unclear. The V and J ends lost 1 base and 0 bases respectively, with 7 bases between them. CDR3 length: 15 amino acids. Germline CDR1 and CDR2: SGHVS and FQNEAQ. The CDR3 region is CASSLGQPSNQPQHF. CDR3 coding DNA: TGTGCCAGCAGCTTAGGGCAACCTAGCAATCAGCCCCAGCATTTT.

The V call is TRBV7-2, the J call TRBJ1-3, with D possibly matching TRBD1 (6 bases). The CDR3 loop spans 17 amino acids. The germline CDR1 and CDR2 sequences are SGHTA and FQGNSA. The ends were cut back, 5 bases at V and 0 bases at J, with 17 bases in the middle. The CDR3 nucleotides read TGTGCCAGCAGCCGGCGGTCGGACAGCCACTCTGGAAACACCATATATTTT. Translating it yields CASSRRSDSHSGNTIYF. Variable domain in full (rest from reference TRBV7-2 and TRBJ1-3): GAGVSQSPSNKVTEKGKDVELRCDPISGHTALYWYRQSLGQGLEFLIYFQGNSAPDKSGLPSDRFSAERTGGSVSTLTIQRTQQEDSAVYLCASSRRSDSHSGNTIYFGEGSWLTVV.

The chain joins TRBV11-3 to TRBJ2-2, with 12 bases matching TRBD1. Trimming at V came to 5 bases and at J to 6 bases, leaving 16 bases not matched to a gene. Germline lookup yields CDR1 SGHNT and CDR2 YENEEA. This CDR3 comprises 19 residues. CDR3 in DNA: TGTGCCAGCAGCGTCACCCACCCGGGACAGGGGGCCCGTGCCGGGGAGCTGTTTTTT. It encodes CASSVTHPGQGARAGELFF.

The J gene is TRBJ2-5, the V gene TRBV7-9; tentative D call: TRBD1 (5 bases). The V and J ends lost 10 bases and 2 bases respectively, with 20 bases between them. The CDR3 is made up of 15 amino acids. Germline V CDR1 and CDR2: SEHNR, FQNEAQ (reference sequence). This CDR3 reads CATKLGAGRQETQYF. In nucleotides, the CDR3 is TGTGCCACCAAGCTTGGGGCAGGCCGGCAAGAGACCCAGTACTTC.

This chain uses TRBV7-8 with TRBJ1-5, with D possibly TRBD1 on 6 matching bases. Germline CDR1 is SGHVS and CDR2 is FQNEAQ. CDR3 length: 16 residues. Trimming left V 4 bases short and J 4 bases short, with 17 bases between. CDR3 bases: TGTGCCAGCAGCTCTACAGGGAGTGGGGGAAATCAGCCCCAGCATTTT. Its translation: CASSSTGSGGNQPQHF.

The V call is TRBV30, the J call TRBJ1-2, with 7 bases fitting TRBD1. The CDR3 contains 13 residues. V dropped 3 bases and J dropped 4; count of bases not matched to a gene: 5. Per germline, CDR1 GTSNPN and CDR2 SVGIG (reference sequence). The CDR3: CAWSRQGGYGYTF. CDR3 coding DNA: TGTGCCTGGAGCAGACAGGGAGGCTATGGCTACACCTTC.

As DNA, the CDR3 is TGTGCCAGCAGCCCGGCGCGGGGGGCGACCCAGAGGGAGCAGTTCTTC. The encoded protein is CASSPARGATQREQFF. The rearrangement joins TRBV6-2 or TRBV6-3 to TRBJ2-1; 8 positions match TRBD2. The CDR3 sequence is 16 residues long. Per the germline V gene, CDR1 is MNHEY and CDR2 is SVGEGT. Unmatched junction bases numbered 17, after V lost 6 bases and J lost 10 bases.

The chain uses TRBV6-5 and TRBJ1-1, with D perhaps TRBD1 (5 bases). The ends were cut back, 2 bases at V and 1 base at J, with 14 bases in the middle. The CDR3 has 16 amino acids. The germline gives CDR1 MNHEY, CDR2 SVGAGI. The CDR3 DNA is TGTGCCAGCAGTTACCGCTTGGGCAGGGCGAACACTGAAGCTTTCTTT. This gives the protein CASSYRLGRANTEAFF.

The chain recombines TRBV28 with TRBJ1-5; possibly TRBD1 for D (6 bases). The V gene lost 4 bases and the J gene lost 7 bases, with 11 bases spanning the gap. The CDR3 is made up of 13 amino acids. Per germline, CDR1 MDHEN and CDR2 SYDVKM. Written as DNA, the CDR3 is TGTGCCAGCAGTTCCCGAGACAGGCAGCCCCAGCATTTT. Translated, it gives CASSSRDRQPQHF.